The 22 T cell receptor beta chains listed next were all sequenced from one sample in a study of T cell responses to AZD1222 COVID-19 vaccine. Here immunoSEQ multiplex PCR was the method, and the copy in TCRdb shows in-frame clones only, minus some. The data show roughly 110,000 clones, around nine tenths seen once. The sequences come from peripheral blood, collected on day 0 of AZD1222 vaccination. These receptor sequences come from an adult in good health.

V gene TRBV30 combines with J gene TRBJ1-2; unclear D gene. Trimming cost V 0 bases and J 6 bases, with 8 bases left between them. This CDR3 has 12 amino acids. CDR1 and CDR2 from the germline V gene are GTSNPN and SVGIG (reference sequence). CDR3 bases: TGTGCCTGGAGTGTAGTAGGGAATGGCTACACCTTC. Protein: CAWSVVGNGYTF.

This clone has just one count. This rearrangement joins TRBV3-1 (or the pseudogene TRBV3-2) to TRBJ1-2; D unclear. Trimming took off 3 bases at V and 3 bases at J, with 14 bases between the two ends. The CDR3 contains 15 residues. Germline V lookup: CDR1 LGHDT, CDR2 YNNKEL (reference sequence). The CDR3 coding sequence is TGTGCCAGCAGCCAGGCAGTAACCCCTCACTATGGCTACACCTTC. Amino acids: CASSQAVTPHYGYTF.

The rearrangement joins TRBV7-2 to TRBJ2-1, with TRBD1 identical over 11 bases. Germline trimming cut 3 bases from V and 8 bases from J; bases unmatched to any gene: 3. Germline CDR1 and CDR2: SGHTA and FQGNSA. The CDR3 length is 14 residues. CDR3 region: CASSLDRGLDEQFF. The CDR3 nucleotides read TGTGCCAGCAGCTTGGACAGGGGGCTTGATGAGCAGTTCTTC. The variable domain in full, completed from reference TRBV7-2 and TRBJ2-1, reads GAGVSQSPSNKVTEKGKDVELRCDPISGHTALYWYRQSLGQGLEFLIYFQGNSAPDKSGLPSDRFSAERTGGSVSTLTIQRTQQEDSAVYLCASSLDRGLDEQFFGPGTRLTVL.

Only one count was recorded for this clone. This chain connects TRBV18 to TRBJ1-4; TRBD1 is a possible D gene (5 bases). V gave up 2 bases and J gave up 7 bases, with 14 bases separating them. The CDR3 is made up of 15 amino acids. Germline lookup yields CDR1 KGHSH and CDR2 LQKENI. In nucleotides, the CDR3 is TGTGCCAGCTCACCATTTGAAGGGGTTATTGAAAAACTGTTTTTT. Protein: CASSPFEGVIEKLFF.

This chain links TRBV7-8 with TRBJ1-5; unclear D gene. The V and J ends lost 1 base and 9 bases respectively, with 13 bases between them. The CDR3 has 14 residues. Germline assignment: CDR1 SGHVS and CDR2 FQNEAQ. This CDR3 reads CASSLVAGRPPQHF. The CDR3, as DNA: TGTGCCAGCAGCTTAGTGGCAGGCCGGCCGCCCCAGCATTTT.

The chain combines TRBV3-1 (or the pseudogene TRBV3-2) with TRBJ2-1; no clear D gene. The CDR3 extends over 14 amino acids. V lost 1 base to trimming and J lost 6 bases, with 10 bases between them. Germline CDR1 LGHDT, CDR2 YNNKEL (reference sequence). In nucleotides, the CDR3 is TGTGCCAGCAGCCAAGGTCGACTCCCCAATGAGCAGTTCTTC. This codes for CASSQGRLPNEQFF.

The chain recombines TRBV28 with TRBJ1-5, with 8 bases fitting TRBD1. V was pared by 4 bases and J by 6 bases, with 5 bases of the junction left unmatched. The CDR3 is made up of 14 amino acids. CDR1 is MDHEN, CDR2 SYDVKM, per germline. CDR3 residues: CASSYRQGSQPQHF. CDR3 nucleotides: TGTGCCAGCAGTTACCGACAGGGGAGTCAGCCCCAGCATTTT. Full variable domain (rest looked up from reference TRBV28 and TRBJ1-5): DVKVTQSSRYLVKRTGEKVFLECVQDMDHENMFWYRQDPGLGLRLIYFSYDVKMKEKGDIPEGYSVSREKKERFSLILESASTNQTSMYLCASSYRQGSQPQHFGDGTRLSIL.

This sequence joins TRBV28 and TRBJ2-7; a possible D gene is TRBD1 (5 bases). Germline values: CDR1 MDHEN, CDR2 SYDVKM. The CDR3 is 14 amino acids. V shed 2 bases and J shed 6 bases, with 14 bases lying between them. The CDR3 nucleotides read TGTGCCAGCAGTTTAATTCAAGGGGTTCGCGAGCAGTACTTC. Amino acid sequence: CASSLIQGVREQYF. The full variable domain, its missing parts supplied by reference TRBV28 and TRBJ2-7, is DVKVTQSSRYLVKRTGEKVFLECVQDMDHENMFWYRQDPGLGLRLIYFSYDVKMKEKGDIPEGYSVSREKKERFSLILESASTNQTSMYLCASSLIQGVREQYFGPGTRLTVT.

The chain links TRBV29-1 to TRBJ2-7; possible D gene TRBD2, 5 bases. Trimming took off 6 bases at V and 0 bases at J, with 12 bases between the two ends. CDR3 length equals 13 residues. Germline V lookup: CDR1 SQVTM, CDR2 ANQGSEA. Here the CDR3 DNA reads TGCAGCGTGGTGATCGGAGGCTCCTACGAGCAGTACTTC. Its translation: CSVVIGGSYEQYF.

The rearrangement links TRBV20-1 to TRBJ2-1, with TRBD2 matching 8 bases. This CDR3 spans 15 amino acids. Germline V gene sequence: CDR1 DFQATT, CDR2 SNEGSKA (reference sequence). Germline trimming cut 3 bases from V and 0 bases from J; bases unmatched to any gene: 4. CDR3 protein: CSASKAGVSYNEQFF. The CDR3 bases are TGCAGTGCTAGTAAAGCGGGAGTCTCCTACAATGAGCAGTTCTTC.

This clone was seen a few times. This chain joins TRBV6-4 and TRBJ1-1, with D possibly TRBD1 on 5 matching bases. Trimming took 0 bases from V and 3 from J, leaving 11 bases between them. The CDR3 runs to 15 residues. Germline-derived CDR1 and CDR2 are MRHNA and SNTAGT. In nucleotides, the CDR3 is TGTGCCAGCAGTGACTCAGCAGGGAGGGACACTGAAGCTTTCTTT. Its translation is CASSDSAGRDTEAFF.

The V call is TRBV7-2, the J call TRBJ2-2; 8 positions agree with TRBD1. The V and J ends lost 5 bases and 2 bases, in that order; junction bases with no gene match: 4. From germline, CDR1 is SGHTA and CDR2 FQGNSA. The CDR3 length is 15 residues. As DNA, the CDR3 is TGTGCCAGCAGCACCCAGGGGGCAAACACCGGGGAGCTGTTTTTT. Encoded protein: CASSTQGANTGELFF.

This rearrangement joins TRBV6-6 to TRBJ1-1; tentatively, D is TRBD1 (6 bases). This CDR3 region has 14 residues. Germline CDR1 MNHNY, CDR2 SVGAGI (reference sequence). V shed 5 bases and J shed 3 bases, with 13 bases lying between them. The CDR3 spells CASSPQGRDTEAFF. The CDR3 DNA reads TGTGCCAGCAGTCCCCAGGGGAGGGACACTGAAGCTTTCTTT.

The chain recombines TRBV6-5 with TRBJ1-2, with D possibly matching TRBD1 (6 bases). This CDR3 has 14 amino acids. The germline gives CDR1 MNHEY, CDR2 SVGAGI. With 7 bases removed from V and 8 bases from J, the gap between germline ends came to 20 bases. The CDR3 spells CASNPRGRGIGYTF. The DNA of the CDR3 is TGTGCCAGCAACCCCAGGGGCAGGGGAATCGGCTACACCTTC.

This chain connects TRBV5-1 to TRBJ2-7; a weak D match, TRBD2 (5 bases). Trimming cost V 0 bases and J 0 bases, with 10 bases left between them. The V gene's germline CDR1 is SGHRS and CDR2 YFSETQ. This CDR3 spans 15 amino acids. The CDR3 reads CASSLGGTSSYEQYF. The CDR3, as DNA: TGCGCCAGCAGCTTGGGAGGAACTAGCTCCTACGAGCAGTACTTC.

This chain links TRBV12-3 or TRBV12-4 with TRBJ1-1; D might be TRBD1 (5 bases). The length of the CDR3 is 13 residues. Trimming stripped 2 bases from V and 5 bases from J, with 9 bases between. The CDR3 nucleotides read TGTGCCAGCAGTTTAAGGGGTTTGACTGAAGCTTTCTTT. It codes for CASSLRGLTEAFF.

The genes are TRBV7-6 and TRBJ2-6, with unresolved D. Germline loops: CDR1 SGHVS, CDR2 FNYEAQ. The CDR3 length is 14 residues. Trimming removed 3 bases from V and 2 bases from J, with 5 bases in between. The CDR3 loop reads CASSLNAGANVLTF. The CDR3 coding sequence is TGTGCCAGCAGCTTGAATGCTGGGGCCAACGTCCTGACTTTC.

The rearrangement uses TRBV2 and TRBJ1-1; 10 bases are a match to TRBD1. This CDR3 is 16 amino acids long. V dropped 6 bases and J dropped 7; count of bases not matched to a gene: 14. Germline-derived CDR1 and CDR2 are SNHLY and FYNNEI. DNA for the CDR3: TGTGCCAGCAGCCTAGCCCAGGGACAGGGGAAGGTTGAAGCTTTCTTT. Protein product: CASSLAQGQGKVEAFF.

The rearrangement uses TRBV9 and TRBJ2-6, with a possible D match to TRBD1 (5 bases). Germline lookup yields CDR1 SGDLS and CDR2 YYNGEE. The CDR3 is 16 residues long. Between the trimmed V and J ends, which lost 0 bases and 2 bases, there was a span of 9 bases. CDR3 region: CASSVGVGAGANVLTF. CDR3 in DNA: TGTGCCAGCAGCGTAGGGGTAGGGGCTGGGGCCAACGTCCTGACTTTC.

The chain employs TRBV25-1 and TRBJ1-4; D call uncertain. The V end lost 3 bases, the J end lost 8 bases, and 4 bases lay between the germline ends. The CDR3 length is 11 residues. CDR1 and CDR2 (germline): MGHDK, SYGVNS. The CDR3 nucleotides are TGTGCCAGCAGTGATTGGGAAAAACTGTTTTTT. Amino acid sequence: CASSDWEKLFF.

The chain links TRBV3-1 (or the pseudogene TRBV3-2) to TRBJ2-1, with TRBD2 identical over 8 bases. Germline loops: CDR1 LGHDT, CDR2 YNNKEL (reference sequence). The CDR3 is 16 amino acids. Trimming at V came to 0 bases and at J to 5 bases, leaving 6 bases not matched to a gene. The CDR3 nucleotides are TGTGCCAGCAGCCAAGACCCTAGCGGGTACCACAATGAGCAGTTCTTC. Encoded protein: CASSQDPSGYHNEQFF.

The V and J genes are TRBV4-3 and TRBJ2-5, with D tentatively TRBD2 (5 bases). This CDR3 is built from 15 residues. Germline V gene lookup returns CDR1 LGHNA and CDR2 YSLEER. The V and J ends lost 2 bases and 1 base respectively, with 11 bases between them. CDR3 DNA sequence: TGCGCCAGCAGCCAATCGAGCGGAGTCCAAGAGACCCAGTACTTC. This gives the protein CASSQSSGVQETQYF.